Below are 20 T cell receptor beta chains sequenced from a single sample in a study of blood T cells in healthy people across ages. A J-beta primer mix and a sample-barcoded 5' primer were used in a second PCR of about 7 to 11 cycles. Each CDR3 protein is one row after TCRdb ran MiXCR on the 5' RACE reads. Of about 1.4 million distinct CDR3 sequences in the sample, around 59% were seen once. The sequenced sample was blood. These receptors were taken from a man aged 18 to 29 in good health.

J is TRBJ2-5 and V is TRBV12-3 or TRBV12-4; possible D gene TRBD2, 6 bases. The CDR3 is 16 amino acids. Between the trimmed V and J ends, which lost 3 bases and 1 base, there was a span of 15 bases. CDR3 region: CASSFGGVRAQETQYF. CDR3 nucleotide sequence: TGTGCCAGCAGTTTCGGGGGAGTGCGGGCCCAAGAGACCCAGTACTTC.

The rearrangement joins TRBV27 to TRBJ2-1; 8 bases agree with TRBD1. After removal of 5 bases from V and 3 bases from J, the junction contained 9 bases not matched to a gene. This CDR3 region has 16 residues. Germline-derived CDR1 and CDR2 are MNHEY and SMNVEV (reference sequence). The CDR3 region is CASSPTAGGRYNEQFF. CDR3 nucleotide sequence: TGTGCCAGCAGTCCGACAGCAGGGGGCCGCTACAATGAGCAGTTCTTC.

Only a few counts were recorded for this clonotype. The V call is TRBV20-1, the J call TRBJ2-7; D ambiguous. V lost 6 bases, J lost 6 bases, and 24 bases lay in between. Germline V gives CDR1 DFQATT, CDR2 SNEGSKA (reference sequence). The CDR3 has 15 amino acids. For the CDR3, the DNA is TGCAGTGCAAACTCTGCCCGGTTGAAGTCTTCCGAGCAGTACTTC. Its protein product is CSANSARLKSSEQYF.

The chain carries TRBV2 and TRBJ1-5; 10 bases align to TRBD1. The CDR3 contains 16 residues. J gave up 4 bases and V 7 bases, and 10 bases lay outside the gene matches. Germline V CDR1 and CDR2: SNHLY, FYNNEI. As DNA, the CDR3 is TGTGCCAGCATACCCGGGACAGGGGCCGCAAATCAGCCCCAGCATTTT. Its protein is CASIPGTGAANQPQHF.

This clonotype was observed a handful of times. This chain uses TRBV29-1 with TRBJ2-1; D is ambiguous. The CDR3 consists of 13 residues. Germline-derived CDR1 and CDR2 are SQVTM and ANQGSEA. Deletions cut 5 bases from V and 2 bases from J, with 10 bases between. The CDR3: CSVQWNPYNEQFF. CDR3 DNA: TGCAGCGTTCAGTGGAACCCCTACAATGAGCAGTTCTTC.

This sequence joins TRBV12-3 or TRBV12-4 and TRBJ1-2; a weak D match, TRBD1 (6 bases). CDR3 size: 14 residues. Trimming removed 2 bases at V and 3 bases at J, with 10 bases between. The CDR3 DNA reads TGTGCCAGCAGTTTACAGGGGACCTACTATGGCTACACCTTC. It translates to CASSLQGTYYGYTF.

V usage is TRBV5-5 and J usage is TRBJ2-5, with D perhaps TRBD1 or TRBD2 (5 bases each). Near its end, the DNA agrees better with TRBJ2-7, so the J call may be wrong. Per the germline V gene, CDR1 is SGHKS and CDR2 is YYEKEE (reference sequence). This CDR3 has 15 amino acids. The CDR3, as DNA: TGTGCCAGCAGCTTGCTGAGAGGGGTGGGCTACGAGCAGTACTTC. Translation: CASSLLRGVGYEQYF.

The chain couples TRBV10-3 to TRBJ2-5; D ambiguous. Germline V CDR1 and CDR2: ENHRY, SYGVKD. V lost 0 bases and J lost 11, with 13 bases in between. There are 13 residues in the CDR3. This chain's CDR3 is CAISESREDEQYF. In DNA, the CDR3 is TGTGCCATCAGTGAGTCTCGCGAGGATGAGCAGTACTTC.

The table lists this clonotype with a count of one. CDR3: CASRESGGVINYGYTF. CDR3 coding DNA: TGTGCCAGCAGGGAGTCAGGGGGAGTCATTAACTATGGCTACACCTTC. This chain joins TRBV6-5 and TRBJ1-2, with 7 bases identical to TRBD1. The CDR3 consists of 16 residues. The V segment lost 6 bases and the J segment 1 base; nucleotides outside the gene matches: 11. Germline V gene data show CDR1 as MNHEY and CDR2 as SVGAGI.

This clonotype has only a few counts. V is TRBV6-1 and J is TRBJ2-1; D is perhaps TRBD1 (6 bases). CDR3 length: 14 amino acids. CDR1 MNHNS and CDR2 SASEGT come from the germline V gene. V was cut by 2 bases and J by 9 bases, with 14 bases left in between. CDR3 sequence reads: CASSERGTPAEQFF. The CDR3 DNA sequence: TGTGCCAGCAGTGAAAGGGGGACCCCCGCTGAGCAGTTCTTC.

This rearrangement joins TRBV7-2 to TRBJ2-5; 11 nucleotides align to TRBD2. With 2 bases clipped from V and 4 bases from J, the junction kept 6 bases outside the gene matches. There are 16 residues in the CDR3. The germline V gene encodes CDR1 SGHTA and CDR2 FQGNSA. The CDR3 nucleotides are TGTGCCAGCAGCTTAACGCGGACTAGCGGGCGAGAGACCCAGTACTTC. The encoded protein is CASSLTRTSGRETQYF.

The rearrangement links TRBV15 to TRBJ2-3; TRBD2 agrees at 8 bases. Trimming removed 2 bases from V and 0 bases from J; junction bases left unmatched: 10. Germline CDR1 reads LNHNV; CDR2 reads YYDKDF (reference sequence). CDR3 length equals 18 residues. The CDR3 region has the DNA TGTGCCACCAGCAGATATCCCTTCGGGGGGGCTAGCACAGATACGCAGTATTTT. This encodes CATSRYPFGGASTDTQYF.

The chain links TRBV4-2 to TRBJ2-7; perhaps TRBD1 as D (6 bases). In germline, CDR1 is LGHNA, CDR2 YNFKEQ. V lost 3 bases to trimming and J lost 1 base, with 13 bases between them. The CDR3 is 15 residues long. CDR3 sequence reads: CASSQLVRGSYEQYF. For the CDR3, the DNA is TGTGCCAGCAGCCAGCTGGTCAGGGGATCCTACGAGCAGTACTTC.

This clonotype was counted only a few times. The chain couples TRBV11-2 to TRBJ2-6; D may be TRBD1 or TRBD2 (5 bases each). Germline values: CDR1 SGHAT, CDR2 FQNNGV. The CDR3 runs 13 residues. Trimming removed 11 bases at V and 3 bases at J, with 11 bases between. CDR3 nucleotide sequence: TGTGCCGAGGGGACCCTTGGGGCCAACGTCCTGACTTTC. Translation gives CAEGTLGANVLTF.

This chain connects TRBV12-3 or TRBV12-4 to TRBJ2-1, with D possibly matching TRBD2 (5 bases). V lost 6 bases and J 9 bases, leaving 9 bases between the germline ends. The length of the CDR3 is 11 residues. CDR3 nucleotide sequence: TGTGCCAGCAGGGCGGGTGTTGAGCAGTTCTTC. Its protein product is CASRAGVEQFF.

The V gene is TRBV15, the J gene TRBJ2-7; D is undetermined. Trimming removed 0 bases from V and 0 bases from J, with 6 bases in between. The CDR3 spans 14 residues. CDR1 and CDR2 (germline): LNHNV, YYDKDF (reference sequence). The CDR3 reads CATSRDRSSYEQYF. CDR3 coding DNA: TGTGCCACCAGCAGAGACAGGTCCTCCTACGAGCAGTACTTC.

The CDR3 region is CASRTVYDEQYF. The CDR3 nucleotides are TGTGCCAGCCGGACAGTCTACGACGAGCAGTACTTC. The J gene is TRBJ2-4, the V gene TRBV6-5, with D possibly being TRBD1 (6 bases). The J call is in doubt because the DNA end fits TRBJ2-7 better. Germline assignment: CDR1 MNHEY and CDR2 SVGAGI. The CDR3 has 12 amino acids.

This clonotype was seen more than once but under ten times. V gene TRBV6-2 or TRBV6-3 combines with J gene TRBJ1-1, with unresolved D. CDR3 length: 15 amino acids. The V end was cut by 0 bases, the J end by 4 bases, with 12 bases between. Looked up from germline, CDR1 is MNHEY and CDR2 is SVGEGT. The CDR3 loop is CASSYSMVRTTEAFF. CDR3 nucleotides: TGTGCCAGCAGTTACTCGATGGTCCGAACCACTGAAGCTTTCTTT.

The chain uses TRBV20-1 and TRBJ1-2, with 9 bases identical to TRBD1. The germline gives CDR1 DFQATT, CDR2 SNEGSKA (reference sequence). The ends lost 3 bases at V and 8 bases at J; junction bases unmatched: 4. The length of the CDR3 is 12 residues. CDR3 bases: TGCAGTGCTAGTAGGGACAGGGACGGCTACACCTTC. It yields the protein CSASRDRDGYTF.

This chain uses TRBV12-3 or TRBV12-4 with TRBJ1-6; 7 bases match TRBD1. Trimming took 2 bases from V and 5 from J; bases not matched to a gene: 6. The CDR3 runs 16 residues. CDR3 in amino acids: CASSLRSGGHNSPLHF. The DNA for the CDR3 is TGTGCCAGCAGTTTACGGTCAGGGGGTCATAATTCACCCCTCCACTTT.